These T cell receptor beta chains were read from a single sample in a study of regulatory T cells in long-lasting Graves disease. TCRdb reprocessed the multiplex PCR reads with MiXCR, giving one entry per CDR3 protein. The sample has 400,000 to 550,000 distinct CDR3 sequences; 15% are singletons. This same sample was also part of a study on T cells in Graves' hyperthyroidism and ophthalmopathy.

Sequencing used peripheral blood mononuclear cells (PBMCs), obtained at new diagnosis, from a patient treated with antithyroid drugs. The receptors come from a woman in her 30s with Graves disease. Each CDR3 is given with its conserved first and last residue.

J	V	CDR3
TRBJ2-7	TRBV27	CASSPWATSGLSYEQYF
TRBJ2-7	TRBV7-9	CASSLDRVYEQYF
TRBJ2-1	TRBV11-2	CASEGQGIGLADDYNEQFF
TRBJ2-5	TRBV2	CASTPEDRQETQYF
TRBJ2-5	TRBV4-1	CASSQGPIQETQYF
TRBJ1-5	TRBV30	CASSERGVGNQPQHF
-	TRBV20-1	CSARSVRGAMETQYF
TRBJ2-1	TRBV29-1	CSVRADEQFF
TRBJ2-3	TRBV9	CASSVDGPSTVTQYF
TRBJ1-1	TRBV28	CASRPQKNTEAFF
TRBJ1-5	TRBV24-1	CATSGEGEQPQHF
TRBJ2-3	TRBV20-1	CSARVPGGRADTQYF
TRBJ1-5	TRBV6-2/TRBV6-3	CASSYSVRRSNQPQHF
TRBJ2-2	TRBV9	CASSGLEASGSTGELFF
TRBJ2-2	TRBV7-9	CTSGPGELFF
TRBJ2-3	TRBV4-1	CASSQESGSSTDTQYF
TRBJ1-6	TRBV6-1	CASRLVDSGSPLHF
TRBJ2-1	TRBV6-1	CASSEYIAGTEQFF
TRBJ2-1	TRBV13	CASSHPGTSGTLYNEQFF
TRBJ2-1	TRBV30	CAWTSGSSYNEQFF
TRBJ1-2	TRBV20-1	CSASGQVYGYTF
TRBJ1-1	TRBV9	CARQSRRATEAFF
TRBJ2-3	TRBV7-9	CASSLRQGRRDTDTQYF
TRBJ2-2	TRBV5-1	CASSSTGRDTGELFF
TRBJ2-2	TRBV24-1	CATSDSPTTNTGELFF
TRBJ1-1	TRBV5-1	CASSPPTGEAFF
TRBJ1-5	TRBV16	CASSQWGQGNQPQHF
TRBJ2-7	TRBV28	CASSFVVDRSSYEQYF
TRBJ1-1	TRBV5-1	CASRMEVGTEAFF
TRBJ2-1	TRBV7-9	CADPKTKRLADYNEQFF
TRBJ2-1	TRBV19	CASVAQGVRVHEQFF
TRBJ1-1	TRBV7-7	CASSSGTGWVSTEAFF
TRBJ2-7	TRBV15	CATSREGGTGEQYF
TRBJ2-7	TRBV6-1	CASSERGIGPYEQYF
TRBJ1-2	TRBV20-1	CSASSRSVGYTF
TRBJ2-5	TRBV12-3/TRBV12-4	CASSFSQGETQYF
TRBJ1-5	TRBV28	CASRVRALNQPQHF
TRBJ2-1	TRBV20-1	CSAGSGTTNLNEQFF
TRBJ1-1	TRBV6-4	CASSSKPNTEAFF
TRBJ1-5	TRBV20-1	CSARDARDRVFGQPQHF
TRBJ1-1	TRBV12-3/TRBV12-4	CASSPTQNTEAFF
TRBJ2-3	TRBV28	CASSFGLAARLDTQYF
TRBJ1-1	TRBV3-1	CASSQAPDTEAFF
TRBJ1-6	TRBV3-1	CASSQGQGHSPLHF